This TCR beta chain was captured in a study of CD8+ T cells in alopecia areata. The CDR3 is 14 amino acids. V dropped 3 bases and J dropped 4; count of bases not matched to a gene: 3. Per the germline V gene, CDR1 is MGHRA and CDR2 is YSYEKL. Isolated RNA was reverse transcribed into cDNA used as the sequencing template. Only in-frame clones appear in the TCRdb table, and some are missing; sequencing was by immunoSEQ multiplex PCR. Here the sample spans about 110,000 clones, approximately 50% being singletons. The V call is TRBV4-1, the J call TRBJ2-7, with 10 bases that match TRBD1. The sequence was obtained from a human donor with alopecia areata. Material for sequencing was NKG2D-low CD8+ T cells sorted from blood. The CDR3 loop reads CASSHGTGEYEQYF. The CDR3 DNA follows: TGCGCCAGCAGCCATGGGACAGGGGAGTACGAGCAGTACTTC.